This TCR beta chain was sequenced for a study of T-cell memory formation after mild COVID-19. The CDR3 has 12 amino acids. The V gene's germline CDR1 is GTSNPN and CDR2 SVGIG (reference sequence). Trimming pared 0 bases from V and 8 bases from J, leaving 8 bases between. This clonotype was observed a handful of times. Its antigen remains unidentified. Study-wide findings and caveats: Nothing showed for sure that second-wave clones peaking on day 37 were SARS-CoV-2 specific.

TCRdb reprocessed the 5' RACE reads with MiXCR, giving one entry per CDR3 protein. Here the sample spans 150,000 to 200,000 distinct CDR3 sequences, 13% to 15% being singletons. The receptor was derived from an adult woman who had mild COVID-19 (a few samples of this study predate the infection). Cell type and time point are not known. The V and J genes are TRBV30 and TRBJ2-4, with D perhaps matching TRBD2 (5 bases). Sequencing was carried out using PBMCs or a T cell subset sorted from them (not recorded which). The CDR3 region has the DNA TGTGCCTGGAGTGTAATGGGAGACATTCAGTACTTC. Translated: CAWSVMGDIQYF.